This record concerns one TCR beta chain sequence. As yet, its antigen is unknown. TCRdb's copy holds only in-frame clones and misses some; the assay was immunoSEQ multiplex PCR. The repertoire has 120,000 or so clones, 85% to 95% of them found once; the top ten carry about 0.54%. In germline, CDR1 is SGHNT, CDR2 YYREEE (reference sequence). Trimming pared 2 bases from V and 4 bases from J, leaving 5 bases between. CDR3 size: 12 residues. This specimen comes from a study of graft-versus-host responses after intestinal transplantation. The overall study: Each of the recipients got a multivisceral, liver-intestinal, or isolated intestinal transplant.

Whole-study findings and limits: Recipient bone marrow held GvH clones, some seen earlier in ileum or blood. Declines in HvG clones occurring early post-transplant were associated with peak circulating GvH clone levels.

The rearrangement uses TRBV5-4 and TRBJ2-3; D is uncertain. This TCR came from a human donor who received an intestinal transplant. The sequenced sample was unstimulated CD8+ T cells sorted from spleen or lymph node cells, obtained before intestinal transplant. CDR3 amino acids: CASSFRPDTQYF. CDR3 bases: TGTGCCAGCAGCTTCCGACCAGATACGCAGTATTTT.